The source of this TCR beta chain is a study of vaccination effects on CD4 cells after COVID-19. ViraFEST expansion of antigen-specific CD4+ T cells with viral peptide pools preceded sequencing. Between days 9 and 10 of culture, CD4+ T cells were separated out. Each vaccine recipient was nucleocapsid antibody negative and had no prior SARS-CoV-2 infection. On day 3 and again on day 7, half the medium was replaced with IL-2 medium. This CDR3 contains 15 residues. With 4 bases removed from V and 3 bases from J, the gap between germline ends came to 17 bases. On this clone: Antigen: not known.

Here immunoSEQ multiplex PCR was the method, and the copy in TCRdb shows in-frame clones only, minus some. The sample consists of roughly 33,000 clones, 60% to 75% of them appearing once. This chain connects TRBV5-3 to TRBJ2-7; D perhaps matches TRBD2 (6 bases). TRBV5-3 qualifies as an ORF whose function is uncertain. The source was CD4+ T cells from PBMCs cultured with HCoV-OC43 spike peptides, collected before COVID-19 vaccination. Subset noted: HCoV-OC43 spike overlapping peptide pool stimulation. The sequence derives from a human donor who received a COVID-19 vaccine. CDR3 loop: CARSPGGRRGYEQYF. CDR3 bases: TGTGCCAGAAGCCCGGGTGGCAGGAGGGGCTACGAGCAGTACTTC.